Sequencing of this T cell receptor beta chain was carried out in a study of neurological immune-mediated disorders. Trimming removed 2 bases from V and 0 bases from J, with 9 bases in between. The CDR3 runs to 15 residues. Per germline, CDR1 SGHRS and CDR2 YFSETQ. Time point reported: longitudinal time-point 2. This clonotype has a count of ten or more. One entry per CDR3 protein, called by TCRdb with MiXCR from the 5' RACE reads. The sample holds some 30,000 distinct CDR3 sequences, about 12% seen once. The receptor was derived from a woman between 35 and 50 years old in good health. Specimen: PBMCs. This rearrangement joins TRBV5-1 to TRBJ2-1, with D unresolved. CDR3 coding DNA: TGCGCCAGCAGCTTAGCTCCGAGCTCCTACAATGAGCAGTTCTTC. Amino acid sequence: CASSLAPSSYNEQFF. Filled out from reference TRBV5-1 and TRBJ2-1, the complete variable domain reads KAGVTQTPRYLIKTRGQQVTLSCSPISGHRSVSWYQQTPGQGLQFLFEYFSETQRNKGNFPGRFSGRQFSNSRSEMNVSTLELGDSALYLCASSLAPSSYNEQFFGPGTRLTVL.